Listed below are T cell receptor beta chains from one sample, sequenced in a study of response to subunit inactivated influenza vaccine. MiXCR, applied by TCRdb to the RT-PCR reads, yields one record per CDR3 protein. The profile shows around 710,000 distinct CDR3 sequences, approximately 15% of them singletons. The sequenced sample was PBMCs from blood, obtained 14 days before vaccination. Source of these receptors: a middle-aged man who received an inactivated influenza vaccine. Both conserved end residues are part of each CDR3. D genes are given only for firm matches. Expanded clones are given a class, and other clones once, few, many or no size at all.

V,size,J,D,DNA,CDR3
TRBV20-1,few,TRBJ2-3,TRBD2,TGCAGTGCTAGTCTAGCGGGGCCAGATACGCAGTATTTT,CSASLAGPDTQYF
TRBV4-3,few,TRBJ2-5,NA,TGCGCCAGCAGCCAAGATCGGAGAGCGGCGGAGACCCAGTACTTC,CASSQDRRAAETQYF
TRBV4-3,NA,TRBJ1-2,TRBD1,TGCGCCAGCAGCCGCGACAGGGGGGTAGATGGCTACACCTTC,CASSRDRGVDGYTF
TRBV7-2,many,TRBJ2-1,TRBD2,TGTGCCAGCAGCTTAGCCAGCGGGAGGGGGTACAATGAGCAGTTCTTC,CASSLASGRGYNEQFF
TRBV3-1,NA,TRBJ2-6,NA,TGTGCCAGCAGCCACAGGGGTATGGCCAACGTCCTGACTTTC,CASSHRGMANVLTF
TRBV20-1,NA,TRBJ2-5,TRBD2,TGCAGTGCTAGGCCCTTAGCGGGAGGTCTGGAGACCCAGTACTTC,CSARPLAGGLETQYF
TRBV7-3,NA,TRBJ2-6,NA,TGTGCCAGCAGCTTAACAGGGCCCATTAGCTCTGGGGCCAACGTCCTGACTTTC,CASSLTGPISSGANVLTF
TRBV28,NA,TRBJ1-4,NA,TGTGCCAGCACCGGAGGCGCTAATGGAAAACTGTTTTTT,CASTGGANGKLFF
TRBV15,few,TRBJ2-1,NA,TGTGCCACCAGCACGAGGGGGGATTTTTCTAATGAGCAGTTCTTC,CATSTRGDFSNEQFF
TRBV5-1,few,TRBJ2-2,NA,TGCGCCAGCAGCACGACAGCCTCGGTGACCGGGGAGCTGTTTTTT,CASSTTASVTGELFF
TRBV3-1,few,TRBJ1-6,NA,TGTGCCAGCAGCATCCGAGTTCTAGCCTCCTATAATTCACCCCTCCACTTT,CASSIRVLASYNSPLHF
TRBV20-1,few,TRBJ1-2,TRBD1,TGCAGTGCTAGACAGGGGGGTCCGGGTAAGGATGGCTACACCTTC,CSARQGGPGKDGYTF
TRBV7-9,few,TRBJ2-7,TRBD1,TGTGCCAGCAGCTCCGGGACAGATTACGAGCAGTACTTC,CASSSGTDYEQYF
TRBV15,few,TRBJ2-3,NA,TGTGCCACCAGCAATTGGACAGGGAGGGGCGGTACGCAGTATTTT,CATSNWTGRGGTQYF
TRBV18,NA,TRBJ1-2,NA,TGTGCCAGCTCACCAACTACCGCACAGGGCGTCACGAATGGCTACACCTTC,CASSPTTAQGVTNGYTF
TRBV5-4,many,TRBJ2-1,TRBD2,TGTGCCAGCAGCCGCCCTAAGACTAGCGGGAGGGCCGTTGAGCAGTTCTTC,CASSRPKTSGRAVEQFF
TRBV7-2,many,TRBJ2-1,NA,TGTGCCAGCAGCTTAGGGGTGGTCATCGCAAACTACAATGAGCAGTTCTTC,CASSLGVVIANYNEQFF
TRBV28,many,TRBJ2-7,NA,TGTGCCAGCAGTCCGACGGGTCTCTCCTACGAGCAGTACTTC,CASSPTGLSYEQYF
TRBV6-5,NA,TRBJ2-5,TRBD2,TGTGCCAGCAGTTACTTACGGCCGACTAGCGGGAGCGAGACCCAGTACTTC,CASSYLRPTSGSETQYF
TRBV11-2,NA,TRBJ2-3,NA,TGTGCCAGCAGCCCCACCCCTTTAGATACGCAGTATTTT,CASSPTPLDTQYF
TRBV24-1,NA,TRBJ2-7,NA,TGTGCCACCAGTGATTCGGGGTACACCTACGAGCAGTACTTC,CATSDSGYTYEQYF
TRBV28,few,TRBJ2-2,TRBD2,TGTGCCAGCACCCTAGGGCTGACTAGCGGCGCGAACACCGGGGAGCTGTTTTTT,CASTLGLTSGANTGELFF
TRBV4-1,NA,TRBJ2-2,TRBD2,TGCGCCAGCAGCCCCGGGGTAGCGGGGGGGCCAAGCACCGGGGAGCTGTTTTTT,CASSPGVAGGPSTGELFF
TRBV4-3,few,TRBJ2-7,NA,TGCGCCAGCAGCCAATTTGCAGGGTCCTCGGGGGAGCAGTACTTC,CASSQFAGSSGEQYF
TRBV20-1,few,TRBJ2-1,TRBD2,TGCAGTGCTACCAAGGCGGGAGGAACCTACAATGAGCAGTTCTTC,CSATKAGGTYNEQFF
TRBV29-1,NA,TRBJ2-7,NA,TGCAGCGTAGTCGTCCGGGACACAGCTATTTACGAGCAGTACTTC,CSVVVRDTAIYEQYF
TRBV12-3/TRBV12-4,NA,TRBJ1-1,TRBD1,TGTGCCAGCAGTAATGGACAGGGAAAGAACACTGAAGCTTTCTTT,CASSNGQGKNTEAFF
TRBV5-6,NA,TRBJ1-2,NA,TGTGCCAGCAGCTTGTGGGGGAATTCTGGCTACACCTTC,CASSLWGNSGYTF
TRBV15,few,TRBJ1-5,NA,TGTGCCACCAGCCCCCGGGACACTGGGAAGCCCCAGCATTTT,CATSPRDTGKPQHF
TRBV28,few,TRBJ2-1,NA,TGTGCCAGCAGTTCACCCGTGGCAGGGGAGGATTACAATGAGCAGTTCTTC,CASSSPVAGEDYNEQFF
TRBV9,NA,TRBJ2-1,NA,TGTGCCAGCAGCGTAATGTTCTCGACAGGCTACAATGAGCAGTTCTTC,CASSVMFSTGYNEQFF
TRBV25-1,few,TRBJ2-1,NA,TGTGCCACACGGCAAGCCGGTTCGAACAATGAGCAGTTCTTC,CATRQAGSNNEQFF
TRBV10-3,NA,TRBJ2-7,NA,TGTGCCATCAGGGACAGAAGCTACGAGCAGTACTTC,CAIRDRSYEQYF
TRBV27,NA,TRBJ2-5,NA,TGTGCCAGCAGTTCTTCAGGGGTTATAGAGACCCAGTACTTC,CASSSSGVIETQYF
TRBV15,few,TRBJ2-5,TRBD2,TGTGCCACCAGCAGAGTGACTAGCGGGGGGGAGGAGACCCAGTACTTC,CATSRVTSGGEETQYF
TRBV2,few,TRBJ2-5,NA,TGTGCCAGCAGGACATACGTGGGGGAGACCCAGTACTTC,CASRTYVGETQYF
TRBV5-1,NA,TRBJ2-7,NA,TGCGCCAGCAGCTTGGCCGGGGGCGAGGGCGAGCAGTACTTC,CASSLAGGEGEQYF
TRBV7-8,few,TRBJ2-1,NA,TGTGCCAGCAGCACAGTTAAAAGTGGACTAAGCGGCTACAATGAGCAGTTCTTC,CASSTVKSGLSGYNEQFF
TRBV4-2,few,TRBJ1-3,NA,TGTGCCAGCAGCCAAGATGGAGCCTTCCCAGACACCATATATTTT,CASSQDGAFPDTIYF
TRBV27,NA,TRBJ1-6,NA,TGTGCCAGCAGTTTGACACCATATAATTCACCCCTCCACTTT,CASSLTPYNSPLHF
TRBV12-3/TRBV12-4,few,TRBJ2-7,TRBD2,TGTGCCAGCAGACCGGGGGGGTCGCCCCCTTACGAGCAGTACTTC,CASRPGGSPPYEQYF
TRBV3-1,few,TRBJ2-1,NA,TGTGCCAGCAGCCAAGTTACCGGGGAGCAGTTCTTC,CASSQVTGEQFF
TRBV5-1,NA,TRBJ2-5,NA,TGCGCCAGCAGCACGGGCCGGATGGCAGAGACCCAGTACTTC,CASSTGRMAETQYF
TRBV4-1,NA,TRBJ1-3,NA,TGCGCCAGCAGCCAGGACACCCTCGCCTCTGGAAACACCATATATTTT,CASSQDTLASGNTIYF
TRBV3-1,NA,TRBJ2-5,TRBD2,TGTGCCAGCAGCTCCCCTTCGTGGGGGGGCCAAGAGACCCAGTACTTC,CASSSPSWGGQETQYF
TRBV12-3/TRBV12-4,NA,TRBJ1-2,NA,TGTGCCAGCACCCCCCAGGGAGCCATAGCTAACTATGGCTACACCTTC,CASTPQGAIANYGYTF
TRBV11-1,many,TRBJ1-1,NA,TGTGCCAGCAGCTTAGCCAACTTAATAGAGTTCGTGGACACTGAAGCTTTCTTT,CASSLANLIEFVDTEAFF
TRBV5-6,NA,TRBJ2-5,NA,TGTGCCAGCAGCTTTGGTCCTTTGGAGGCGACCCAGTACTTC,CASSFGPLEATQYF
TRBV2,NA,TRBJ1-1,NA,TGTGCCAGGACGGGCCGGGACACTGAAGCTTTCTTT,CARTGRDTEAFF
TRBV5-6,NA,TRBJ2-2,NA,TGTGCCAGCAGCTTTTTTAGCGCAATTAACACCGGGGAGCTGTTTTTT,CASSFFSAINTGELFF
TRBV6-1,NA,TRBJ2-1,NA,TGTGCCAGCAGCATCGCGGTGGGTATAAACAATGAGCAGTTCTTC,CASSIAVGINNEQFF